The 11 T cell receptor beta chains below were found in one sample sequenced in a study of cytomegalovirus exposure and HLA in healthy donors. Generated by immunoSEQ multiplex PCR, the TCRdb table keeps only in-frame clones and is missing some. The sample lists 150,000 to 200,000 clones; about 82% were seen once. Sequences were obtained from PBMCs. The source is a woman aged 18 to 35 in good health and CMV-seronegative.

The rearrangement links TRBV28 to TRBJ1-5; TRBD1 agrees at 9 bases. The germline CDR1 and CDR2 sequences are MDHEN and SYDVKM. Trimming removed 7 bases from V and 0 bases from J; junction bases left unmatched: 10. The CDR3 is 17 amino acids. CDR3 residues: CASTRDRVWDSNQPQHF. DNA of the CDR3: TGTGCCAGCACCCGGGACAGGGTTTGGGATAGCAATCAGCCCCAGCATTTT.

This clone has a handful of counts. The gene calls are TRBV18 and TRBJ1-2; tentative D call: TRBD1 (5 bases). The germline V gene encodes CDR1 KGHSH and CDR2 LQKENI. V lost 6 bases and J lost 4, with 15 bases in between. The CDR3 covers 14 residues. CDR3 nucleotides: TGTGCCAGCTCCCGGGAGGTCGGGGCCTATGGCTACACCTTC. This sequence encodes CASSREVGAYGYTF. Together with reference TRBV18 and TRBJ1-2, the CDR3 gives the full variable domain: NAGVMQNPRHLVRRRGQEARLRCSPMKGHSHVYWYRQLPEEGLKFMVYLQKENIIDESGMPKERFSAEFPKEGPSILRIQQVVRGDSAAYFCASSREVGAYGYTFGSGTRLTVV.

The chain is built from TRBV10-2 and TRBJ2-5, with a tentative D call TRBD2 (5 bases). The V and J ends lost 4 bases and 3 bases respectively, with 9 bases between them. The CDR3 is made up of 13 amino acids. Germline CDR1 is WSHSY and CDR2 is SAAADI. CDR3 sequence: CASSVRGKETQYF. DNA for the CDR3: TGCGCCAGCAGTGTGAGAGGGAAAGAGACCCAGTACTTC.

The J gene is TRBJ2-5, the V gene TRBV4-1, with D possibly TRBD1 on 5 matching bases. V was cut by 1 base and J by 8 bases, with 14 bases left in between. The CDR3 totals 14 residues. CDR1 is MGHRA and CDR2 is YSYEKL in the germline V gene. The CDR3 region has the DNA TGCGCCAGCAGCCAAGGGAGACAGTCCCCAACCCAGTACTTC. This encodes CASSQGRQSPTQYF.

The J gene is TRBJ2-5, the V gene TRBV9; D gene ambiguous. With 0 bases removed from V and 5 bases from J, the gap between germline ends came to 11 bases. Germline V gives CDR1 SGDLS, CDR2 YYNGEE. The CDR3 contains 14 residues. This chain's CDR3 is CASSVGVRWETQYF. In DNA, the CDR3 is TGTGCCAGCAGCGTAGGGGTGAGGTGGGAGACCCAGTACTTC.

V is TRBV19 and J is TRBJ1-5; 9 bases are a match to TRBD1. Trimming at V came to 4 bases and at J to 0 bases, leaving 1 base not matched to a gene. CDR1 LNHDA and CDR2 SQIVND come from the germline V gene (reference sequence). This CDR3 contains 15 residues. CDR3: CASSRTGDSNQPQHF. The CDR3 DNA sequence: TGTGCCAGTAGTAGGACAGGGGATAGCAATCAGCCCCAGCATTTT.

The chain combines TRBV5-1 with TRBJ2-2; tentatively, D is TRBD2 (7 bases). The V and J ends lost 0 bases and 5 bases respectively, with 14 bases between them. Per the germline V gene, CDR1 is SGHRS and CDR2 is YFSETQ. This CDR3 comprises 16 residues. CDR3 nucleotides: TGCGCCAGCAGCTTGGGCTCGCGGGGGCCAACCGGGGAGCTGTTTTTT. It yields the protein CASSLGSRGPTGELFF.

The chain carries TRBV7-8 and TRBJ1-2; maybe TRBD1 (5 bases). With 4 bases removed from V and 8 bases from J, the gap between germline ends came to 14 bases. The CDR3 extends over 13 amino acids. CDR1 and CDR2 from the germline V gene are SGHVS and FQNEAQ. This CDR3 is CASSWNAGIGYTF. CDR3 coding DNA: TGTGCCAGCAGCTGGAACGCAGGGATCGGCTACACCTTC.

V is TRBV6-5 and J is TRBJ2-3; 8 bases align to TRBD1. Germline V lookup: CDR1 MNHEY, CDR2 SVGAGI. The CDR3 contains 14 residues. V lost 7 bases, J lost 1 base, and 4 bases stayed unmatched. The CDR3 reads CASKVTGGTDTQYF. The CDR3 DNA follows: TGTGCCAGCAAAGTGACAGGGGGCACAGATACGCAGTATTTT.

V is TRBV10-3 and J is TRBJ2-7; TRBD1 agrees at 10 bases. Germline lookup yields CDR1 ENHRY and CDR2 SYGVKD. V shed 6 bases and J 5 bases; nucleotides not matched to a gene: 10. CDR3 size: 15 residues. The CDR3 region is CAIRPFGTGDNEQYF. The CDR3 region has the DNA TGTGCCATCAGACCATTCGGGACAGGGGATAACGAGCAGTACTTC.

This rearrangement joins TRBV5-1 to TRBJ2-1; D unclear. Trimming left V 2 bases short and J 4 bases short, with 4 bases between. The CDR3 is made up of 12 amino acids. Germline CDR1 SGHRS, CDR2 YFSETQ. The CDR3 DNA sequence: TGCGCCAGCAGCTTAGAGTACAATGAGCAGTTCTTC. Its protein product is CASSLEYNEQFF.